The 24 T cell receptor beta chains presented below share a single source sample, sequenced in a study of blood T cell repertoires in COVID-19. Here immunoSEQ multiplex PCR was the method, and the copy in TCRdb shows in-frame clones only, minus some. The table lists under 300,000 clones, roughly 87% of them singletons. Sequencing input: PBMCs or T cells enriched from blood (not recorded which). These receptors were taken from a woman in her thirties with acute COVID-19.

The CDR3 DNA reads TGCAGCGTTGAGACCGGGACAGGGGGGTACGAGCAGTACTTC. Protein: CSVETGTGGYEQYF. The chain combines TRBV29-1 with TRBJ2-7, with 11 bases identical to TRBD1. The CDR3 totals 14 residues. Losses at the gene ends were 3 bases for V and 4 bases for J; bases not matched to a gene: 5. Germline CDR1 reads SQVTM; CDR2 reads ANQGSEA.

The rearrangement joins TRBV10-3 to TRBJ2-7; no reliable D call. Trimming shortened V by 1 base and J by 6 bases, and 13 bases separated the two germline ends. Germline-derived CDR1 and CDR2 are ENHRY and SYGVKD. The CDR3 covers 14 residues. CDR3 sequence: CAISEYGSNGEQYF. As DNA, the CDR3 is TGTGCCATCAGTGAGTACGGGTCTAATGGCGAGCAGTACTTC.

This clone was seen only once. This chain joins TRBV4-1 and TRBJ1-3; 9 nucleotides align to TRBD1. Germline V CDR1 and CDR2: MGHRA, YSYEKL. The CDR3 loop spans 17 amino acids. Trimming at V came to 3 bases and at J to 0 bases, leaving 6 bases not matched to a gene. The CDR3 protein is CASSHDRGSSSGNTIYF. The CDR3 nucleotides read TGCGCCAGCAGCCATGACAGGGGGTCGAGCTCTGGAAACACCATATATTTT.

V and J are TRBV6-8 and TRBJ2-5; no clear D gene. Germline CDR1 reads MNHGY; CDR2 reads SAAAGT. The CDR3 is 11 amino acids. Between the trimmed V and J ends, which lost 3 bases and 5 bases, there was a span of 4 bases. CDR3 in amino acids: CASSYSETQYF. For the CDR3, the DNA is TGTGCCAGCAGTTATAGTGAGACCCAGTACTTC.

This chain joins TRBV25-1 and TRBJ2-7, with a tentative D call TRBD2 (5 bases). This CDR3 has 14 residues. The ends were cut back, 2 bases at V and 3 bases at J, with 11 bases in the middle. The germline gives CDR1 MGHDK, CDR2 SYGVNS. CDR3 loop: CASSEDTRDYEQYF. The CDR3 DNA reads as TGTGCCAGCAGTGAAGATACTAGGGACTACGAGCAGTACTTC.

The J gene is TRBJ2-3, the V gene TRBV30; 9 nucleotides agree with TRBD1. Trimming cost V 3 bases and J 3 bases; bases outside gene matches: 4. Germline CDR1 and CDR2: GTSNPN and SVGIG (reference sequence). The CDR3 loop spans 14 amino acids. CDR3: CAWRGDRETDTQYF. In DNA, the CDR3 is TGTGCCTGGAGGGGGGACAGGGAGACAGATACGCAGTATTTT.

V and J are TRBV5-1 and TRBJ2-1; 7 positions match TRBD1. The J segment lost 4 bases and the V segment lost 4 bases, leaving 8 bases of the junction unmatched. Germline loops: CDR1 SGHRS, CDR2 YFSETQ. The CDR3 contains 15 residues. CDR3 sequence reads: CASSTRDSPYNEQFF. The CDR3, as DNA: TGCGCCAGCAGCACCCGGGACAGTCCATACAATGAGCAGTTCTTC. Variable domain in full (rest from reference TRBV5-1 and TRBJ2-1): KAGVTQTPRYLIKTRGQQVTLSCSPISGHRSVSWYQQTPGQGLQFLFEYFSETQRNKGNFPGRFSGRQFSNSRSEMNVSTLELGDSALYLCASSTRDSPYNEQFFGPGTRLTVL.

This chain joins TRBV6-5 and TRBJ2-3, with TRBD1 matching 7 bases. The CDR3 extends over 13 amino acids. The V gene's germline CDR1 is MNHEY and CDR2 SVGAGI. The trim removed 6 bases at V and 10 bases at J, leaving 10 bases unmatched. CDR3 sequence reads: CASRKGQSSAQYF. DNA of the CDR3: TGTGCCAGCAGGAAGGGACAGTCGTCAGCGCAGTATTTT.

The CDR3 sequence is CASSLSGGSSMGRELFF. The CDR3 nucleotides read TGTGCCAGCAGCTTATCAGGGGGTTCCTCCATGGGGCGGGAGCTGTTTTTT. The rearrangement links TRBV7-3 to TRBJ2-2; 7 bases map to TRBD1. The CDR3 loop spans 17 amino acids. Trimming removed 2 bases from V and 9 bases from J; junction bases left unmatched: 15. Germline V lookup: CDR1 SGHTA, CDR2 FQGTGA.

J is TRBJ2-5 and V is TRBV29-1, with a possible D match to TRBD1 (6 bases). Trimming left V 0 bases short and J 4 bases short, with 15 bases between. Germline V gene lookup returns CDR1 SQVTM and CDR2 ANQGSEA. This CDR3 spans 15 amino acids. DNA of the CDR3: TGCAGCGTTGAAGATCTGATGGGACATAGAGAGACCCAGTACTTC. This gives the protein CSVEDLMGHRETQYF.

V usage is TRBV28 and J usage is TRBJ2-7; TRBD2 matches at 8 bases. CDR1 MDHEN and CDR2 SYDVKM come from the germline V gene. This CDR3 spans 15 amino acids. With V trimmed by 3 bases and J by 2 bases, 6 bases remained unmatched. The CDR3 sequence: CASSLISGKAYEQYF. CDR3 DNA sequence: TGTGCCAGCAGTTTGATTAGCGGGAAGGCCTACGAGCAGTACTTC.

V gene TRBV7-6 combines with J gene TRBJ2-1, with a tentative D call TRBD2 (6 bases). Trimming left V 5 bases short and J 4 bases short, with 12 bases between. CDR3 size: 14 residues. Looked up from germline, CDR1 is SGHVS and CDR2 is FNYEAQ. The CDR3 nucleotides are TGTGCCAGCAGCCCCCCCGGGGGTTACAATGAGCAGTTCTTC. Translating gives CASSPPGGYNEQFF.

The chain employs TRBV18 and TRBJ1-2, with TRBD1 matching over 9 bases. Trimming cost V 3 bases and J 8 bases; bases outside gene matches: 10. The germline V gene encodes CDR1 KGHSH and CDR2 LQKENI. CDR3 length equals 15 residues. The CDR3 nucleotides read TGTGCCAGCTCACCCGGGACAGGGTTGATGCGGGGCTACACCTTC. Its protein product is CASSPGTGLMRGYTF.

In DNA form, the CDR3 reads TGTGCCACCAGCAGAGGCGACAGGGGGTCGCAGCCCCAGCATTTT. This codes for CATSRGDRGSQPQHF. The chain couples TRBV15 to TRBJ1-5; TRBD1 agrees at 9 bases. Germline loops: CDR1 LNHNV, CDR2 YYDKDF (reference sequence). The CDR3 is 15 amino acids. The junction had 5 bases not matched to a gene; V was cut back by 1 base and J by 7 bases.

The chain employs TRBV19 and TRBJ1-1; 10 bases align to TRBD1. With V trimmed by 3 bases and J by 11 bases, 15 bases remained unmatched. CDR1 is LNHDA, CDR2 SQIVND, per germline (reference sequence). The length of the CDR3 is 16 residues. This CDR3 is CASSISIATGGAVAFF. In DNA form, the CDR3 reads TGTGCCAGTAGTATTTCCATCGCGACAGGGGGCGCGGTCGCTTTCTTT.

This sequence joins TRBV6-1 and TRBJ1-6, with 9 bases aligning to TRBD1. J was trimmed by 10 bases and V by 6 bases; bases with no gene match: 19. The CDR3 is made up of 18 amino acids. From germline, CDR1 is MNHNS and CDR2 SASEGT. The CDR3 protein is CASSERGQGRVSASPLHF. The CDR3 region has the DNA TGTGCCAGCAGCGAAAGGGGACAGGGAAGGGTGAGCGCCTCACCCCTCCACTTT.

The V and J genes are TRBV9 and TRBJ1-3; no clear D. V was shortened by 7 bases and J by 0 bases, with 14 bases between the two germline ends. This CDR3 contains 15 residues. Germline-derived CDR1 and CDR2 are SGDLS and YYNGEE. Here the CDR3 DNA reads TGTGCCAGCGGAAGACAAGATTTCTCTGGAAACACCATATATTTT. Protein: CASGRQDFSGNTIYF.

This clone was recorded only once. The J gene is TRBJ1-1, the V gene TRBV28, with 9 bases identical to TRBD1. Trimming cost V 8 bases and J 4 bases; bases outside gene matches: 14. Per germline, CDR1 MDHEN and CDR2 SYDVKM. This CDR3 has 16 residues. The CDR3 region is CASQTPDRGVGTEAFF. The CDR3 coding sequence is TGTGCCAGCCAGACCCCCGACAGGGGGGTAGGCACTGAAGCTTTCTTT.

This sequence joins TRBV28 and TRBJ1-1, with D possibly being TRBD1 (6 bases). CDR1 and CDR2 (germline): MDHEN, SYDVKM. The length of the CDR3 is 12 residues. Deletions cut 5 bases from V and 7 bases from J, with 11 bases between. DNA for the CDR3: TGTGCCAGCAGTCCGGGGGGCCTTGAAGCTTTCTTT. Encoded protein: CASSPGGLEAFF.

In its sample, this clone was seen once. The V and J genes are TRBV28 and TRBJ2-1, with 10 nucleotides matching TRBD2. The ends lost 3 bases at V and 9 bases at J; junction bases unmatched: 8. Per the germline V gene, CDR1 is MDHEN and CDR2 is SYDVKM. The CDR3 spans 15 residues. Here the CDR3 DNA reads TGTGCCAGCAGTTTGGTAAGCGGGGGGGCCGGTGAGCAGTTCTTC. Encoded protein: CASSLVSGGAGEQFF.

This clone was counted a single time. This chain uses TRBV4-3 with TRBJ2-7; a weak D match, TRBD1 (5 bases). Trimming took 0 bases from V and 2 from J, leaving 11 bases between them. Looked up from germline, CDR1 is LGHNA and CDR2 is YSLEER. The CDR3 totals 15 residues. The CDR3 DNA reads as TGCGCCAGCAGCCAAGATGACAGCGAACCCTACGAGCAGTACTTC. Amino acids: CASSQDDSEPYEQYF.

CDR3 sequence: CASKGGHEKLFF. The CDR3 bases are TGTGCCAGCAAGGGGGGGCATGAAAAACTGTTTTTT. The genes are TRBV2 and TRBJ1-4; possible D gene TRBD1, 6 bases. CDR3 length: 12 amino acids. V lost 7 bases and J lost 6, with 9 bases in between. Per the germline V gene, CDR1 is SNHLY and CDR2 is FYNNEI.

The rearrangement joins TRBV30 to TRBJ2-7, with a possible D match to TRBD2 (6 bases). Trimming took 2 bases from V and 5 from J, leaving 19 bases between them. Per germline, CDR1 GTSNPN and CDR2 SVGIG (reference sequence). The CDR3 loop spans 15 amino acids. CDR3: CAWSLWGDPGDEQYF. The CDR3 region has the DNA TGTGCCTGGAGTCTATGGGGGGACCCCGGCGACGAGCAGTACTTC. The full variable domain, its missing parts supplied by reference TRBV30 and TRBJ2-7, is SQTIHQWPATLVQPVGSPLSLECTVEGTSNPNLYWYRQAAGRGLQLLFYSVGIGQISSEVPQNLSASRPQDRQFILSSKKLLLSDSGFYLCAWSLWGDPGDEQYFGPGTRLTVT.

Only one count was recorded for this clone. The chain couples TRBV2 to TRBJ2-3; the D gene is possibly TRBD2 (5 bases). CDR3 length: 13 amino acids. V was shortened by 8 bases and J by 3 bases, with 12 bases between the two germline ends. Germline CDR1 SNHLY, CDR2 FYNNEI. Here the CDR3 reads CASDRGRTDTQYF. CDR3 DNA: TGTGCCAGCGACCGGGGAAGGACAGATACGCAGTATTTT.